This T cell receptor (beta chain) was captured in a study of cytomegalovirus exposure and HLA in healthy donors. Study observations and caveats: Accounts indicate the classifier identified cytomegalovirus status with strong specificity and sensitivity. TCR beta V segments were, for the most part, productive about 87% or about 30% of the time in an earlier analysis.

The CDR3 length is 15 residues. Germline CDR1 SGHRS, CDR2 YFSETQ. Losses at the gene ends were 2 bases for V and 0 bases for J; bases not matched to a gene: 2. Researchers ran the PCR with 60 Vbeta and 13 Jbeta primers. Profiled with immunoSEQ multiplex PCR; TCRdb holds only in-frame clones, not every one. The table lists roughly 100,000 clones, about an eighth of them singletons. Each donor's status was that of a healthy bone marrow donor. This clone has just a few counts. Its antigen is unidentified. This receptor was taken from a man aged 35-49 years in good health and CMV-seropositive. The rearrangement uses TRBV5-1 and TRBJ2-7; 10 nucleotides line up with TRBD1. Sequenced input: PBMCs. The CDR3 bases are TGCGCCAGCAGCTTACGGACAGGGGGCTCCTACGAGCAGTACTTC. Protein sequence: CASSLRTGGSYEQYF.